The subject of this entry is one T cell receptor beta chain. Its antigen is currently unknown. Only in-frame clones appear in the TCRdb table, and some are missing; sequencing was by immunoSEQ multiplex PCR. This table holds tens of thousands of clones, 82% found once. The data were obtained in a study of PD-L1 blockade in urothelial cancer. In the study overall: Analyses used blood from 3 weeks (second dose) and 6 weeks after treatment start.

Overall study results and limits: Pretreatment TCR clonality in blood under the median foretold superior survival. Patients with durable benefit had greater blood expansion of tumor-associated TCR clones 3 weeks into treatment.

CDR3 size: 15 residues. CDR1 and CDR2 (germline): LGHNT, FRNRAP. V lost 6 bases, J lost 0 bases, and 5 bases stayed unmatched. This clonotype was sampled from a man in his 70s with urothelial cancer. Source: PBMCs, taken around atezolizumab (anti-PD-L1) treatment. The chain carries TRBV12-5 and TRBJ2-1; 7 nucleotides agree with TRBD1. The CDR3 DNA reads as TGTGCTAGTGGCCTACGGGACAGCTCCTACAATGAGCAGTTCTTC. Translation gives CASGLRDSSYNEQFF. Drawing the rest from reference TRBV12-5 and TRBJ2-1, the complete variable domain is DARVTQTPRHKVTEMGQEVTMRCQPILGHNTVFWYRQTMMQGLELLAYFRNRAPLDDSGMPKDRFSAEMPDATLATLKIQPSEPRDSAVYFCASGLRDSSYNEQFFGPGTRLTVL.